Sequencing of this T cell receptor (beta chain) was carried out in a study of T cell responses to AZD1222 COVID-19 vaccine. At the level of the study: Pooled together were second doses at about 4 or about 12 weeks. Findings and limits, study-wide: The donor group comprised mostly white British people and more females; the analysis possibly underestimated clonal diversity.

Assay: immunoSEQ multiplex PCR; the TCRdb copy retains only in-frame clones and omits some. This sample has about 90,000 clones, with just over 85% found just once. In the case of this clone: Its antigen remains unidentified.

The sample consisted of peripheral blood, taken on day 0 of AZD1222 vaccination. This TCR was sampled from an adult in good health.

The CDR3 region has the DNA TGTGCCAGCCGGGACTCTGGACGGGAGCAGTTCTTC. It specifies CASRDSGREQFF. The V gene is TRBV6-5, the J gene TRBJ2-1, with D maybe TRBD2 (6 bases). CDR1 MNHEY and CDR2 SVGAGI come from the germline V gene. The CDR3 runs to 12 residues. Trimming shortened V by 8 bases and J by 10 bases, and 15 bases separated the two germline ends.